Below are 7 T cell receptor beta chains sequenced from a single sample in a study of T cells in Graves' hyperthyroidism and ophthalmopathy (dated by TCRdb to between 2018 and 2020). Library prep was done by multiplex PCR. Sequencer: Illumina HiSeq 2000. Amplification of TCR beta CDR3 regions was carried out from RNA transcripts. For the first round of RT-PCR on the TCR CDR3, the HTBI primer set was used together with the Qiagen OneStep RT-PCR kit. TCRdb reprocessing: public reads trimmed at Q25 with fastp, clones called with MiXCR, in-frame beta chains kept. Rows are unified per CDR3 protein, each entry keeping the most common DNA and genes. The sample table lists roughly 700,000 distinct CDR3 sequences, 14% of them with a count of one. The ten largest make up about 9.4% of the sample. Sequencing was done on a sample of blood. Receptors originate from a woman younger than 35 with Graves' hyperthyroidism.

In its sample, this clonotype was seen many times. This chain links TRBV20-1 with TRBJ2-7; a possible D gene is TRBD2 (5 bases). This CDR3 is 14 amino acids long. Germline CDR1 is DFQATT and CDR2 is SNEGSKA (reference sequence). The ends were cut back, 3 bases at V and 6 bases at J, with 18 bases in the middle. The CDR3 here is CSARGNQRVPEQYF. CDR3 nucleotide sequence: TGCAGTGCTAGGGGTAATCAGAGGGTCCCCGAGCAGTACTTC.

This clonotype was counted between two and nine times. An end of the junction differs from the germline gene, which may be a read error. The chain links TRBV11-2 to TRBJ2-7, with D hard to call. The germline V gene encodes CDR1 SGHAT and CDR2 FQNNGV. This CDR3 is 11 amino acids long. The CDR3 DNA follows: TGTGCCAGCAGCATGGACGGCGAGCGGTACTTC. It encodes CASSMDGERYF.

This clonotype has at least ten counts. This sequence joins TRBV24-1 and TRBJ1-5; D gene unclear. V lost 5 bases to trimming and J lost 3 bases, with 7 bases between them. The germline CDR1 and CDR2 sequences are KGHDR and SFDVKD. This CDR3 contains 13 residues. The CDR3: CATSAAHNQPQHF. The CDR3 DNA reads as TGTGCCACCAGTGCGGCTCACAATCAGCCCCAGCATTTT.

This clonotype was counted many times. The chain combines TRBV6-1 with TRBJ2-1; possible D gene TRBD2, 5 bases. With 6 bases removed from V and 0 bases from J, the gap between germline ends came to 15 bases. The CDR3 extends over 16 amino acids. Germline CDR1 MNHNS, CDR2 SASEGT. The CDR3 loop is CASRPTVGSSYNEQFF. The CDR3 nucleotides are TGTGCCAGCAGACCCACGGTGGGGAGCTCCTACAATGAGCAGTTCTTC.

The chain is built from TRBV19 and TRBJ2-7; 7 nucleotides align to TRBD1. CDR1 LNHDA and CDR2 SQIVND come from the germline V gene (reference sequence). This CDR3 comprises 13 residues. With V trimmed by 6 bases and J by 7 bases, 9 bases remained unmatched. CDR3 sequence: CASSHTGAEEQYF. The DNA for the CDR3 is TGTGCCAGTAGCCATACAGGGGCGGAAGAGCAGTACTTC.

This clonotype has a handful of counts. This sequence joins TRBV7-9 and TRBJ2-5; 7 bases match TRBD2. Germline assignment: CDR1 SEHNR and CDR2 FQNEAQ (reference sequence). There are 17 residues in the CDR3. Trimming at V came to 1 base and at J to 3 bases, leaving 11 bases not matched to a gene. The CDR3 here is CASSLGFSGLREETQYF. The CDR3 DNA reads TGTGCCAGCAGCTTAGGATTTAGCGGGCTGAGGGAAGAGACCCAGTACTTC.

This clonotype was counted many times. The genes are TRBV10-3 and TRBJ1-6, with D possibly being TRBD1 (5 bases). Trimming removed 4 bases at V and 8 bases at J, with 12 bases between. CDR1 and CDR2 from the germline V gene are ENHRY and SYGVKD. This CDR3 region has 14 residues. Written as DNA, the CDR3 is TGTGCCATCAGTGCCCGGGACGCCGATTCACCCCTCCACTTT. This encodes CAISARDADSPLHF.